Each of the 23 T cell receptor beta chains below was sequenced from the same sample in a study of cytomegalovirus exposure and HLA in healthy donors. TCRdb's copy holds only in-frame clones and misses some; the assay was immunoSEQ multiplex PCR. The data show some 160,000 clones, 88% seen once. Sequencing was done on a sample of PBMCs. These receptor sequences come from a man between 18 and 35 years old in good health and CMV-seronegative.

The chain combines TRBV2 with TRBJ1-3, with D hard to call. V was shortened by 6 bases and J by 0 bases, with 9 bases between the two germline ends. The CDR3 covers 14 residues. Germline V CDR1 and CDR2: SNHLY, FYNNEI. In nucleotides, the CDR3 is TGTGCCAGCAGGGAACGAGTCTCTGGAAACACCATATATTTT. Translating gives CASRERVSGNTIYF.

J is TRBJ1-2 and V is TRBV28; TRBD1 aligns across 8 bases. The CDR3 is 15 residues long. Trimming cost V 7 bases and J 8 bases; bases outside gene matches: 15. From germline, CDR1 is MDHEN and CDR2 SYDVKM. The CDR3 bases are TGTGCCAGCACCGGATGGACAGGGAGCAGTAGCGGCTACACCTTC. Amino acid sequence: CASTGWTGSSSGYTF.

The chain couples TRBV6-5 to TRBJ2-1; D unclear. The CDR3 has 14 amino acids. Trimming left V 0 bases short and J 7 bases short, with 10 bases between. From germline, CDR1 is MNHEY and CDR2 SVGAGI. CDR3 sequence (DNA): TGTGCCAGCAGTTACTCGCGGCAGATTAATGAGCAGTTCTTC. Protein sequence: CASSYSRQINEQFF.

V is TRBV27 and J is TRBJ2-5; D may be TRBD2 (7 bases). Trimming took 6 bases from V and 3 from J, leaving 11 bases between them. This CDR3 is 13 amino acids long. CDR1 and CDR2 (germline): MNHEY, SMNVEV (reference sequence). CDR3 nucleotides: TGTGCCAGCAGAGGGAGGGGGGAAGAGACCCAGTACTTC. This codes for CASRGRGEETQYF.

The rearrangement uses TRBV5-6 and TRBJ1-1; TRBD1 matches at 7 bases. Germline V CDR1 and CDR2: SGHDT, YYEEEE. Trimming took 4 bases from V and 0 from J; bases not matched to a gene: 9. The CDR3 covers 16 residues. Written as DNA, the CDR3 is TGTGCCAGCAGCCCGGAAGGGGGCGGGATGAACACTGAAGCTTTCTTT. Encoded protein: CASSPEGGGMNTEAFF.

The CDR3 is CASSEPTSGSLWEQYF. Written as DNA, the CDR3 is TGTGCCAGCAGTGAACCGACTAGCGGGAGTCTTTGGGAGCAGTACTTC. The chain employs TRBV25-1 and TRBJ2-7; 12 nucleotides agree with TRBD2. This CDR3 has 16 amino acids. The germline V gene has CDR1 MGHDK and CDR2 SYGVNS. J was trimmed by 7 bases and V by 2 bases; bases with no gene match: 9.

The chain recombines TRBV12-5 with TRBJ2-1, with 7 bases lining up with TRBD1. Germline V lookup: CDR1 LGHNT, CDR2 FRNRAP. V shed 5 bases and J 6 bases; nucleotides not matched to a gene: 10. CDR3 length: 15 residues. Here the CDR3 reads CASGPGTAGFNEQFF. In DNA, the CDR3 is TGTGCTAGTGGTCCCGGGACAGCAGGGTTCAATGAGCAGTTCTTC.

CDR3 bases: TGCGCCAGCAGCTCGGGAGACTGGGAAGATACGCAGTATTTT. This encodes CASSSGDWEDTQYF. This chain connects TRBV5-1 to TRBJ2-3; D possibly corresponds to TRBD2 (6 bases). The CDR3 length is 14 residues. V lost 3 bases to trimming and J lost 5 bases, with 13 bases between them. Germline V gene lookup returns CDR1 SGHRS and CDR2 YFSETQ.

This chain links TRBV5-1 with TRBJ2-3, with D perhaps TRBD1 (6 bases). The CDR3 runs 14 residues. Germline CDR1 is SGHRS and CDR2 is YFSETQ. V lost 4 bases and J lost 2, with 11 bases in between. The CDR3 spells CASSVSGATDTQYF. CDR3 DNA: TGCGCCAGCAGCGTGTCAGGGGCCACAGATACGCAGTATTTT.

In this sample, this clone turned up once. This rearrangement joins TRBV5-1 to TRBJ1-1, with 7 bases that match TRBD1. Germline values: CDR1 SGHRS, CDR2 YFSETQ. The CDR3 is 14 amino acids. With V trimmed by 4 bases and J by 5 bases, 8 bases remained unmatched. This CDR3 is CASSDTGVRTEAFF. The CDR3 DNA reads TGCGCCAGCAGCGACACAGGGGTTCGAACTGAAGCTTTCTTT.

The genes are TRBV11-1 and TRBJ2-1; TRBD2 agrees at 9 bases. The CDR3 runs to 16 residues. Germline CDR1 and CDR2: SGHAT and FQDESV (reference sequence). Losses at the gene ends were 3 bases for V and 7 bases for J; bases not matched to a gene: 10. The CDR3 is CASSFEGASGTNEQFF. CDR3 DNA sequence: TGTGCCAGCAGCTTCGAAGGGGCTAGCGGGACAAATGAGCAGTTCTTC.

As to this clone: This may be a read error: a much more frequent sequence differs by one nucleotide. The chain is built from TRBV6-4 and TRBJ2-2; 8 bases map to TRBD2. Germline V gene data show CDR1 as MRHNA and CDR2 as SNTAGT. There are 13 residues in the CDR3. V was clipped by 4 bases and J by 7 bases; unmatched bases: 2. The CDR3 protein is CASSGTSSGELFF. CDR3 DNA sequence: TGTGCCAGCAGTGGGACTAGCAGCGGGGAGCTGTTTTTT.

The rearrangement uses TRBV6-5 and TRBJ2-7; 8 positions match TRBD1. Unmatched junction bases numbered 8, after V lost 0 bases and J lost 4 bases. The CDR3 contains 16 residues. Germline-derived CDR1 and CDR2 are MNHEY and SVGAGI. CDR3 DNA: TGTGCCAGCAGTTACTCCGGGACAGGCGGAGGGTACGAGCAGTACTTC. Its translation is CASSYSGTGGGYEQYF.

The sample holds many counts of this clone. The rearrangement uses TRBV4-1 and TRBJ2-3; 7 bases fit TRBD1. The ends lost 2 bases at V and 6 bases at J; junction bases unmatched: 8. The germline V gene encodes CDR1 MGHRA and CDR2 YSYEKL. This CDR3 is built from 15 residues. CDR3 nucleotides: TGCGCCAGCAGCCAAACCCCTCTACAGGGGGATACGCAGTATTTT. Residues: CASSQTPLQGDTQYF.

The gene calls are TRBV7-5 and TRBJ2-7; the table's TRBD1 call for D was not verified on the DNA. TRBV7-5 is classified as a pseudogene. CDR3 size: 14 residues. The CDR3 bases are TGTGTCAGAAGCTTCGGTCAGGTCTCCTACGAGCAGTACGTC. Its protein product is CVRSFGQVSYEQYV.

This clone was picked up one time. The chain joins TRBV4-3 to TRBJ1-2; 9 positions match TRBD1. CDR3 length equals 13 residues. Germline CDR1 LGHNA, CDR2 YSLEER. Trimming cost V 1 base and J 6 bases; bases outside gene matches: 0. The CDR3 region has the DNA TGCGCCAGCAGCCAAGGGACAGGGGATGGCTACACCTTC. Protein: CASSQGTGDGYTF.

This chain joins TRBV9 and TRBJ2-3; the D is unclear. V gave up 0 bases and J gave up 1 base, with 9 bases separating them. This CDR3 has 15 amino acids. Germline V gives CDR1 SGDLS, CDR2 YYNGEE. The CDR3 sequence is CASSVDGEGTDTQYF. The CDR3 coding sequence is TGTGCCAGCAGCGTAGACGGTGAAGGCACAGATACGCAGTATTTT.

The J gene is TRBJ2-5, the V gene TRBV27; D perhaps matches TRBD1 (6 bases). Trimming cost V 4 bases and J 4 bases, with 13 bases left between them. The length of the CDR3 is 14 residues. Germline CDR1 and CDR2: MNHEY and SMNVEV (reference sequence). The CDR3 is CASSSRGNRETQYF. The CDR3 nucleotides read TGTGCCAGCAGTTCCAGGGGTAATAGAGAGACCCAGTACTTC.

This clone was found a few times. The V call is TRBV4-1, the J call TRBJ2-7; D is uncertain. Germline CDR1 reads MGHRA; CDR2 reads YSYEKL. This CDR3 comprises 15 residues. V dropped 0 bases and J dropped 1 base, with 10 bases sitting between them. Written as DNA, the CDR3 is TGCGCCAGCAGCCAAGAGCCCCACAGATCCTACGAGCAGTACTTC. This codes for CASSQEPHRSYEQYF.

The chain has TRBV28 and TRBJ2-7; 8 nucleotides match TRBD2. Germline V lookup: CDR1 MDHEN, CDR2 SYDVKM. The CDR3 has 13 amino acids. The V gene end was trimmed by 6 bases and the J gene end by 6 bases; junction bases not matched to a gene: 7. In DNA form, the CDR3 reads TGTGCCAGCAGCTCCGGACTAGCCCTCGAGCAGTACGTC. This sequence encodes CASSSGLALEQYV.

This chain connects TRBV9 to TRBJ2-1; 10 bases are a match to TRBD2. Trimming took 4 bases from V and 6 from J; bases not matched to a gene: 4. CDR1 is SGDLS and CDR2 is YYNGEE in the germline V gene. CDR3 length equals 14 residues. The DNA of the CDR3 is TGTGCCAGCAGCCTACGGACTAGCGGCAATGAGCAGTTCTTC. Residues: CASSLRTSGNEQFF. The full variable domain, in which reference TRBV9 and TRBJ2-1 provide the parts outside the CDR3, is DSGVTQTPKHLITATGQRVTLRCSPRSGDLSVYWYQQSLDQGLQFLIQYYNGEERAKGNILERFSAQQFPDLHSELNLSSLELGDSALYFCASSLRTSGNEQFFGPGTRLTVL.

The J gene is TRBJ2-1, the V gene TRBV7-2; 8 bases fit TRBD1. This CDR3 comprises 13 residues. Germline V gene sequence: CDR1 SGHTA, CDR2 FQGNSA. V was clipped by 8 bases and J by 3 bases; unmatched bases: 3. This chain's CDR3 is CASGQGNYNEQFF. The DNA for the CDR3 is TGTGCCAGCGGACAGGGAAACTACAATGAGCAGTTCTTC.

The J gene is TRBJ2-7, the V gene TRBV2, with 10 nucleotides matching TRBD2. Germline loops: CDR1 SNHLY, CDR2 FYNNEI. The junction had 7 bases not matched to a gene; V was cut back by 4 bases and J by 7 bases. This CDR3 has 14 amino acids. The CDR3 loop is CASSGLAGAGEQYV. In DNA form, the CDR3 reads TGTGCCAGCAGTGGGCTAGCGGGGGCCGGGGAGCAGTACGTC.